This T cell receptor beta chain was sequenced during a study of siplizumab effects on memory and regulatory T cells. Whole-study results and caveats: Siplizumab conditions gave an average of about 62% Treg-derived mappable alloreactive CD4+ clones, versus about 25% for controls.

Clones were sequenced by immunoSEQ multiplex PCR, and TCRdb holds only the in-frame ones, with some missing. This table holds about 82,000 clones, about 91% found once. Comment on this clone: What it binds is not known.

V was pared by 3 bases and J by 0 bases, with 9 bases between. The CDR3 has 14 amino acids. The germline V gene has CDR1 LNHNV and CDR2 YYDKDF (reference sequence). This TCR was recovered from a human donor in good health. The genes are TRBV15 and TRBJ2-7, with D uncertain. Sequencing was carried out using Tregs sorted from blood. DNA for the CDR3: TGTGCCACCAGCAGGCAGGCGAGCTCCTACGAGCAGTACTTC. It is translated as CATSRQASSYEQYF.